The clone carrying this TCR beta chain was observed many times. The V and J ends lost 4 bases and 7 bases respectively, with 10 bases between them. CDR1 and CDR2 from the germline V gene are ENHRY and SYGVKD. This CDR3 spans 13 amino acids. Individual cDNA molecules received unique molecular identifiers. TCRdb reprocessed the 5' RACE reads via MiXCR and lists one record per CDR3 protein. The data show roughly 30,000 distinct CDR3 sequences, roughly 5.7% seen once. This sample is drawn from a study of early T cells in non-severe SARS-CoV-2 infection. This receptor was taken from an adult who was a healthcare worker with PCR-confirmed SARS-CoV-2 infection or an uninfected control (not recorded which). The chain couples TRBV10-3 to TRBJ2-2; D possibly corresponds to TRBD1 (6 bases). What was sequenced was whole blood. The CDR3 DNA is TGTGCCATCAGTGGTACAGGGATCGGGGAGCTGTTTTTT. Protein product: CAISGTGIGELFF.